The source of this T cell receptor beta chain is a study of blood T cell repertoires in COVID-19. Study as a whole: Spain, Italy and the United States supplied samples that represented acute and convalescent COVID-19. PBMCs, B-cell-depleted T cells, or T cells were the source of the cDNA or gDNA that made up the material.

The V gene end was trimmed by 1 base and the J gene end by 4 bases; junction bases not matched to a gene: 7. CDR3 length equals 15 residues. CDR1 and CDR2 from the germline V gene are MNHEY and SMNVEV (reference sequence). Sequencing used immunoSEQ multiplex PCR; TCRdb keeps in-frame clones, though not all of them. The sample yields about 160,000 clones, around nine tenths seen once. Everyone who took part was roughly 18 to 89 years old, and they came from fewer than 25 US areas. Membership in each cohort depended on participant-reported clinical history. Sequencing was done on a sample of PBMCs or T cells enriched from blood (not recorded which). The sequence was obtained from a woman aged 45-59 years who had recovered from COVID-19. The chain joins TRBV27 to TRBJ2-7, with 7 bases identical to TRBD2. CDR3: CASSLFGGGAYEQYF. The CDR3 DNA reads as TGTGCCAGCAGTTTATTTGGGGGGGGAGCTTACGAGCAGTACTTC.